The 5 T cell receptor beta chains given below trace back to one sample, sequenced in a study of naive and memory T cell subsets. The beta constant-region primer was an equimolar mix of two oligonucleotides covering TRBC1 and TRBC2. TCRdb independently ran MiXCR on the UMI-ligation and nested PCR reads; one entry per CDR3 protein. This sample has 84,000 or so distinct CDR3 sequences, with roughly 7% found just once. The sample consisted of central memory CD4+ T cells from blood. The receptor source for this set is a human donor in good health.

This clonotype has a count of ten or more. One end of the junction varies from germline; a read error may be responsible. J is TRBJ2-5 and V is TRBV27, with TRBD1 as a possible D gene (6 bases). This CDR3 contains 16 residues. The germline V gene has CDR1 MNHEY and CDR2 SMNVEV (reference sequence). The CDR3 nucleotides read TGTGCCAGCAGTCCAAGGGGGACAATAGTACAAGAGACCCGGTACTTC. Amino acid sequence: CASSPRGTIVQETRYF.

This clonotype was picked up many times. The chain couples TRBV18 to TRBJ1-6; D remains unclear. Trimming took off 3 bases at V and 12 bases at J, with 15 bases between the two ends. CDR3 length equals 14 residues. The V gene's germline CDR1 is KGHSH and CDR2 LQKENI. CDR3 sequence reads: CASSPRPVGGPLHF. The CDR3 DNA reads TGTGCCAGCTCACCTCGCCCGGTTGGTGGACCCCTCCACTTT.

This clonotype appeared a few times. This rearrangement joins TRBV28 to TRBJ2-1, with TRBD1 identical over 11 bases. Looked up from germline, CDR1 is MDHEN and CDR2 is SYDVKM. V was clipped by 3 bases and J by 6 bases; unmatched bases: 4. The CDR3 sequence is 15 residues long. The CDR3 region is CASSFPGTGGNEQFF. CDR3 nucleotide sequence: TGTGCCAGCAGTTTCCCCGGGACAGGGGGCAATGAGCAGTTCTTC.

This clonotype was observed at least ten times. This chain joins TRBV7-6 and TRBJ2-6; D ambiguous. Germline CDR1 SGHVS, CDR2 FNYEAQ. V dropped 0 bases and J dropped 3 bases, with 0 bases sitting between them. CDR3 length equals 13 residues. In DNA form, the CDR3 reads TGTGCCAGCAGCTTAGCTGGGGCCAACGTCCTGACTTTC. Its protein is CASSLAGANVLTF.

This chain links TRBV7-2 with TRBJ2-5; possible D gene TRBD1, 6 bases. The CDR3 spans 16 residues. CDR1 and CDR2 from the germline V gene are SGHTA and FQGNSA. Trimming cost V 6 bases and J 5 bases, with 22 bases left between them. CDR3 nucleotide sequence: TGTGCCAGCAGAAATTCGATTTCAGGGGAGTGGGAGACCCAGTACTTC. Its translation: CASRNSISGEWETQYF.